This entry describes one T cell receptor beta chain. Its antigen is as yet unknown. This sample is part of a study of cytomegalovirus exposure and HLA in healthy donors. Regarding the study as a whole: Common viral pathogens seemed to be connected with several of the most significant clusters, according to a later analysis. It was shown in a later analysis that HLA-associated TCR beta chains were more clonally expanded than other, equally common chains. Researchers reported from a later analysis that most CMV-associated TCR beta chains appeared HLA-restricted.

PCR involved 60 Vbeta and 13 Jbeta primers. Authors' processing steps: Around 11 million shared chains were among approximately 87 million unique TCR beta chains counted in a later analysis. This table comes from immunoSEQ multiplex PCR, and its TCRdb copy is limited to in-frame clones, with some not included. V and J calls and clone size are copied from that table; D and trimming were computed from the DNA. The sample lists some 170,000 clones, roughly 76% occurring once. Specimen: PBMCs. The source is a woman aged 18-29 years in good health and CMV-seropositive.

The CDR3 is CASSFLGGADTGELFF. The CDR3 DNA is TGCGCCAGCAGCTTTCTAGGGGGGGCCGACACCGGGGAGCTGTTTTTT. The gene calls are TRBV5-1 and TRBJ2-2, with a tentative D call TRBD2 (7 bases). Germline CDR1 and CDR2: SGHRS and YFSETQ. V was pared by 2 bases and J by 3 bases, with 14 bases between. CDR3 length: 16 amino acids.